This T cell receptor beta chain was sequenced during a study of shared clonotypes between healthy human individuals. Cells designated naive CD8 were CD45RO-negative and were positively selected for CCR7, with terminally differentiated effector memory CD45RA+ cells excluded. The donors were adults (healthy and HIV-negative) with no recent acute infections or vaccinations. Notes on this clone: Its target is not known.

Only in-frame clones appear in the TCRdb table, and some are missing; sequencing was by immunoSEQ multiplex PCR. The sample yields around 2,000,000 clones, 85% to 95% seen once. General study results and limits: Across subsets, estimated richness was generally greater for naive than for memory populations. Clonotypes shared by all four sorted-subset donors had higher generation probabilities than non-shared clonotypes.

The ends lost 5 bases at V and 4 bases at J; junction bases unmatched: 11. CDR1 is PRHDT, CDR2 FYEKMQ, per germline (reference sequence). This CDR3 has 17 residues. The sequencing input was naive CD8+ T cells from PBMCs. V gene TRBV13 combines with J gene TRBJ2-3; TRBD2 matches at 11 bases. The receptor comes from a man between 18 and 35 years old in good health. Some clones in this sample may be carry-over from other donors' samples. CDR3 in amino acids: CASSVGSGRADADTQYF. As DNA, the CDR3 is TGTGCCAGCAGCGTCGGTAGCGGGAGGGCCGATGCAGATACGCAGTATTTT.